The 32 T cell receptor beta chains below all came from one sample that was sequenced in a study of siplizumab effects on memory and regulatory T cells. TCRdb keeps only in-frame clones here, not all; method: immunoSEQ multiplex PCR. The sample yields approximately 48,000 clones, 93% seen once. The specimen sequenced was CD8+ T cells sorted from blood. The source of these receptors is a human donor in good health.

The genes are TRBV16 and TRBJ2-5, with D tentatively TRBD2 (6 bases). The CDR3 sequence is 17 residues long. The V gene's germline CDR1 is KGHSY and CDR2 FQNENV. Trimming removed 4 bases at V and 5 bases at J, with 23 bases between. Here the CDR3 DNA reads TGTGCCAGCAGCCCCCCCGGAGTAGGGACTTCACTTGAGACCCAGTACTTC. This encodes CASSPPGVGTSLETQYF.

The chain links TRBV6-5 to TRBJ2-1, with TRBD2 matching over 8 bases. This CDR3 has 15 amino acids. The V gene end was trimmed by 4 bases and the J gene end by 2 bases; junction bases not matched to a gene: 4. Germline values: CDR1 MNHEY, CDR2 SVGAGI. CDR3 residues: CASSLLAGPYNEQFF. CDR3 bases: TGTGCCAGCAGTTTGCTAGCGGGCCCCTACAATGAGCAGTTCTTC.

The chain has TRBV7-8 and TRBJ2-2; D perhaps matches TRBD2 (5 bases). CDR1 SGHVS and CDR2 FQNEAQ come from the germline V gene. The V end lost 2 bases, the J end lost 8 bases, and 18 bases lay between the germline ends. The CDR3 contains 16 residues. CDR3 protein: CASSLWAGIPKGELFF. In DNA, the CDR3 is TGTGCCAGCAGCTTATGGGCCGGGATCCCAAAAGGGGAGCTGTTTTTT.

This clone appeared a single time. The chain combines TRBV4-1 with TRBJ2-1, with D possibly being TRBD1 (6 bases). V lost 2 bases to trimming and J lost 3 bases, with 14 bases between them. Germline V gene data show CDR1 as MGHRA and CDR2 as YSYEKL. This CDR3 is 16 amino acids long. This CDR3 is CASSQSRQGYYNEQFF. In DNA, the CDR3 is TGCGCCAGCAGCCAATCCCGGCAGGGGTACTACAATGAGCAGTTCTTC.

This rearrangement joins TRBV15 to TRBJ2-1; the D is unclear. Trimming stripped 2 bases from V and 1 base from J, with 21 bases between. The CDR3 loop spans 19 amino acids. The germline CDR1 and CDR2 sequences are LNHNV and YYDKDF (reference sequence). CDR3 residues: CATSRTRAHLKASYNEQFF. The CDR3 DNA follows: TGTGCCACCAGCAGAACCCGGGCCCACCTAAAGGCATCCTACAATGAGCAGTTCTTC.

The CDR3, as DNA: TGCGCCAGCAGCCAAGAAGGTTCCGGACATGGGTCTCAGCAGTACTTC. This gives the protein CASSQEGSGHGSQQYF. The V gene is TRBV4-1, the J gene TRBJ2-7, with D possibly being TRBD1 (5 bases). The CDR3 runs 16 residues. Germline V gene data show CDR1 as MGHRA and CDR2 as YSYEKL. Trimming cost V 0 bases and J 8 bases, with 20 bases left between them.

The V and J genes are TRBV7-2 and TRBJ2-7; 12 positions match TRBD2. V shed 0 bases, J shed 12 bases, and the junction held 21 bases outside the gene matches. Germline CDR1 SGHTA, CDR2 FQGNSA. This CDR3 region has 19 residues. CDR3 DNA sequence: TGTGCCAGCAGCTTAGCGGAACTAGCGGGAGGAAGCTTGAGCTGGCCCTGGTACTTC. Translation: CASSLAELAGGSLSWPWYF.

This chain uses TRBV7-8 with TRBJ1-1; D remains unclear. In germline, CDR1 is SGHVS, CDR2 FQNEAQ. The CDR3 extends over 14 amino acids. The V gene lost 2 bases and the J gene lost 5 bases, with 12 bases spanning the gap. This chain's CDR3 is CASSLNGDGTEAFF. As DNA, the CDR3 is TGTGCCAGCAGCTTAAATGGAGACGGGACTGAAGCTTTCTTT.

This chain connects TRBV10-3 to TRBJ2-1; possibly TRBD2 for D (6 bases). Trimming left V 4 bases short and J 0 bases short, with 13 bases between. CDR1 is ENHRY and CDR2 is SYGVKD in the germline V gene. The CDR3 sequence is 16 residues long. The CDR3 DNA sequence: TGTGCCATCAGTGGAGATAGCGGTGGCTCCTACAATGAGCAGTTCTTC. It specifies CAISGDSGGSYNEQFF.

The chain recombines TRBV28 with TRBJ2-7; 10 bases map to TRBD2. This CDR3 region has 17 residues. V shed 5 bases, J shed 2 bases, and the junction held 12 bases outside the gene matches. Germline lookup yields CDR1 MDHEN and CDR2 SYDVKM. The CDR3 DNA reads as TGTGCCAGCAGTGGACGGGGACTAGCGTTCTATACCTACGAGCAGTACTTC. It encodes CASSGRGLAFYTYEQYF.

The chain employs TRBV5-1 and TRBJ2-4; 10 nucleotides align to TRBD1. From germline, CDR1 is SGHRS and CDR2 YFSETQ. Trimming cost V 4 bases and J 6 bases; bases outside gene matches: 13. The CDR3 spans 17 residues. The DNA for the CDR3 is TGCGCCAGCAGCGGAAGTACCGGGACAGGGGAAACAAACATTCAGTACTTC. Protein: CASSGSTGTGETNIQYF. The entire variable domain, with the rest obtained from reference TRBV5-1 and TRBJ2-4, is as follows: KAGVTQTPRYLIKTRGQQVTLSCSPISGHRSVSWYQQTPGQGLQFLFEYFSETQRNKGNFPGRFSGRQFSNSRSEMNVSTLELGDSALYLCASSGSTGTGETNIQYFGAGTRLSVL.

The chain couples TRBV25-1 to TRBJ2-7, with 7 nucleotides matching TRBD2. CDR1 and CDR2 from the germline V gene are MGHDK and SYGVNS. V dropped 5 bases and J dropped 7; count of bases not matched to a gene: 8. The CDR3 is 13 amino acids. The CDR3 coding sequence is TGTGCCAGCAGTCCTTCGGGAGGAGAGGAGCAGTACTTC. Residues: CASSPSGGEEQYF.

The chain has TRBV11-2 and TRBJ2-7; D gene uncertain. The germline V and J ends were trimmed by 2 bases and 1 base, with 6 bases remaining between them. The length of the CDR3 is 13 residues. Germline V gene data show CDR1 as SGHAT and CDR2 as FQNNGV. The chain's CDR3 is CASSLRSSYEQYF. For the CDR3, the DNA is TGTGCCAGCAGCTTACGTAGTTCCTACGAGCAGTACTTC.

As regards this clone: The same CDR3 also results from other DNA sequences found in this sample. The chain links TRBV19 to TRBJ2-4; D tentatively fits TRBD1 or TRBD2 (5 bases each). This CDR3 is 12 amino acids long. Between the trimmed V and J ends, which lost 5 bases and 13 bases, there was a span of 15 bases. Germline values: CDR1 LNHDA, CDR2 SQIVND (reference sequence). DNA for the CDR3: TGTGCCAGTAGTCAAGTTGGCAGGGACCAGTACTTC. It encodes CASSQVGRDQYF.

The rearrangement uses TRBV9 and TRBJ2-7; 8 bases fit TRBD1. V shed 5 bases, J shed 3 bases, and the junction held 7 bases outside the gene matches. The CDR3 is made up of 14 amino acids. Germline V CDR1 and CDR2: SGDLS, YYNGEE. The CDR3 reads CASSLGQGVYEQYF. CDR3 sequence (DNA): TGTGCCAGCAGTCTTGGACAGGGAGTCTACGAGCAGTACTTC.

To note about this clone: Within the sample, other DNA sequences also encode this same CDR3. V and J are TRBV7-3 and TRBJ2-2; TRBD1 is a possible D gene (6 bases). CDR1 is SGHTA and CDR2 is FQGTGA in the germline V gene. Trimming took off 3 bases at V and 5 bases at J, with 16 bases between the two ends. The CDR3 extends over 16 amino acids. The DNA for the CDR3 is TGTGCCAGCAGCTTTATAGGGGGTGGAATGACCGGGGAGCTGTTTTTT. Its protein product is CASSFIGGGMTGELFF.

V gene TRBV7-9 combines with J gene TRBJ2-7, with D perhaps matching TRBD1 or TRBD2 (5 bases each). This CDR3 is built from 14 residues. Trimming stripped 5 bases from V and 0 bases from J, with 11 bases between. Germline V gives CDR1 SEHNR, CDR2 FQNEAQ (reference sequence). As DNA, the CDR3 is TGTGCCAGCAGCCCGGGACCCAGCTCCTACGAGCAGTACTTC. Protein: CASSPGPSSYEQYF.

The V gene is TRBV28, the J gene TRBJ2-7, with a weak D call TRBD1 (5 bases). The CDR3 is made up of 11 amino acids. V lost 6 bases to trimming and J lost 3 bases, with 6 bases between them. From germline, CDR1 is MDHEN and CDR2 SYDVKM. In DNA, the CDR3 is TGTGCCAGCAGGACAGACTACGAGCAGTACTTC. Its translation is CASRTDYEQYF.

This clone was counted a single time. V gene TRBV28 combines with J gene TRBJ1-2, with a possible D match to TRBD1 (6 bases). The length of the CDR3 is 12 residues. V lost 8 bases and J 5 bases, leaving 12 bases between the germline ends. In germline, CDR1 is MDHEN, CDR2 SYDVKM. In DNA, the CDR3 is TGTGCCAGCTCAGGGGTTTCTTATGGCTACACCTTC. It codes for CASSGVSYGYTF.

This rearrangement joins TRBV6-6 to TRBJ2-1; D not certain. V was clipped by 5 bases and J by 3 bases, with 8 bases between them. Germline assignment: CDR1 MNHNY and CDR2 SVGAGI (reference sequence). The CDR3 loop spans 13 amino acids. The CDR3 sequence: CASSPAIYNEQFF. Written as DNA, the CDR3 is TGTGCCAGCAGTCCCGCTATCTACAATGAGCAGTTCTTC.

The chain links TRBV27 to TRBJ1-2, with 10 nucleotides matching TRBD1. CDR3 length: 16 residues. Germline loops: CDR1 MNHEY, CDR2 SMNVEV (reference sequence). Losses at the gene ends were 4 bases for V and 2 bases for J; bases not matched to a gene: 7. The CDR3 region is CASSSIRDRGNYGYTF. CDR3 nucleotides: TGTGCCAGCAGTTCGATCCGGGACAGGGGAAACTATGGCTACACCTTC.

The genes are TRBV5-1 and TRBJ2-2; 7 nucleotides align to TRBD2. The CDR3 loop spans 18 amino acids. The V segment lost 0 bases and the J segment 4 bases; nucleotides outside the gene matches: 12. Germline V gene lookup returns CDR1 SGHRS and CDR2 YFSETQ. The CDR3 coding sequence is TGCGCCAGCAGCTTGGGGTCGGCTCCTAGCGGCTCCACCGGGGAGCTGTTTTTT. This translates into CASSLGSAPSGSTGELFF. Based on the CDR3 plus reference TRBV5-1 and TRBJ2-2, the full variable domain is KAGVTQTPRYLIKTRGQQVTLSCSPISGHRSVSWYQQTPGQGLQFLFEYFSETQRNKGNFPGRFSGRQFSNSRSEMNVSTLELGDSALYLCASSLGSAPSGSTGELFFGEGSRLTVL.

J is TRBJ2-1 and V is TRBV2, with D possibly TRBD1 on 6 matching bases. This CDR3 comprises 15 residues. Germline values: CDR1 SNHLY, CDR2 FYNNEI. V lost 6 bases and J lost 3, with 15 bases in between. As DNA, the CDR3 is TGTGCCAGCAGGGGCCGGGACAACCACTACAATGAGCAGTTCTTC. Protein product: CASRGRDNHYNEQFF.

V gene TRBV27 combines with J gene TRBJ2-2, with a possible D match to TRBD2 (6 bases). Trimming shortened V by 2 bases and J by 3 bases, and 10 bases separated the two germline ends. The length of the CDR3 is 15 residues. Germline V lookup: CDR1 MNHEY, CDR2 SMNVEV (reference sequence). The CDR3 loop reads CASSLGGVYTGELFF. CDR3 nucleotide sequence: TGTGCCAGCAGTTTAGGAGGGGTGTACACCGGGGAGCTGTTTTTT.

This sequence joins TRBV5-5 and TRBJ1-1; D unclear. V gave up 1 base and J gave up 7 bases, with 11 bases separating them. The germline V gene encodes CDR1 SGHKS and CDR2 YYEKEE (reference sequence). CDR3 length: 13 residues. The CDR3 DNA reads TGTGCCAGCAGCTTGCTACAGCAGCTTGAAGCTTTCTTT. Amino acids: CASSLLQQLEAFF.

V and J are TRBV6-5 and TRBJ1-4; no clear D gene. Germline CDR1 is MNHEY and CDR2 is SVGAGI. Trimming took off 1 base at V and 6 bases at J, with 9 bases between the two ends. The CDR3 is made up of 14 amino acids. The CDR3 region has the DNA TGTGCCAGCAGTTACTTTGCCGGAGATGAAAAACTGTTTTTT. Translation: CASSYFAGDEKLFF.

Comments on this clone: In the same sample, other DNA sequences code for this CDR3. The chain has TRBV9 and TRBJ2-3; TRBD2 matches at 10 bases. The CDR3 has 15 residues. With 8 bases clipped from V and 2 bases from J, the junction kept 8 bases outside the gene matches. From germline, CDR1 is SGDLS and CDR2 YYNGEE. The CDR3 spells CASSYTSGATDTQYF. In nucleotides, the CDR3 is TGTGCCAGTAGCTACACTAGCGGGGCCACAGATACGCAGTATTTT. Full variable domain (missing parts from reference TRBV9 and TRBJ2-3): DSGVTQTPKHLITATGQRVTLRCSPRSGDLSVYWYQQSLDQGLQFLIQYYNGEERAKGNILERFSAQQFPDLHSELNLSSLELGDSALYFCASSYTSGATDTQYFGPGTRLTVL.

This chain joins TRBV28 and TRBJ2-7; D possibly corresponds to TRBD2 (6 bases). The CDR3 has 15 amino acids. Trimming cost V 3 bases and J 1 base, with 13 bases left between them. Per the germline V gene, CDR1 is MDHEN and CDR2 is SYDVKM. CDR3 coding DNA: TGTGCCAGCAGTTTTATGGCTAGCGCTTCCTACGAGCAGTACTTC. Residues: CASSFMASASYEQYF.

This rearrangement joins TRBV5-1 to TRBJ2-1; no firm D call. CDR3 length: 16 residues. Trimming took off 1 base at V and 5 bases at J, with 16 bases between the two ends. Germline lookup yields CDR1 SGHRS and CDR2 YFSETQ. CDR3 coding DNA: TGCGCCAGCAGCTTGAATGGACCTATTGGCAACAATGAGCAGTTCTTC. Protein: CASSLNGPIGNNEQFF.

This chain joins TRBV28 and TRBJ1-1; D may be TRBD1 (5 bases). The CDR3 has 13 amino acids. Germline V gene sequence: CDR1 MDHEN, CDR2 SYDVKM. V shed 2 bases and J shed 6 bases, with 10 bases lying between them. In DNA, the CDR3 is TGTGCCAGCAGTTTAGGGTGGGGGGCTGAAGCTTTCTTT. Translating it yields CASSLGWGAEAFF.

This chain joins TRBV11-2 and TRBJ2-7; TRBD2 matches 13 bases. Germline trimming cut 5 bases from V and 2 bases from J; bases unmatched to any gene: 9. CDR1 and CDR2 from the germline V gene are SGHAT and FQNNGV. The CDR3 length is 17 residues. DNA for the CDR3: TGTGCCAGCAGCCTGGGACTAGCGGGAAGGAGGGCCTACGAGCAGTACTTC. Residues: CASSLGLAGRRAYEQYF.

The chain employs TRBV9 and TRBJ2-7; 7 nucleotides line up with TRBD1. The germline gives CDR1 SGDLS, CDR2 YYNGEE. V was pared by 0 bases and J by 3 bases, with 6 bases of the junction left unmatched. The CDR3 runs to 15 residues. The CDR3 loop reads CASSVGGNRGYEQYF. The CDR3 DNA reads as TGTGCCAGCAGCGTAGGAGGTAACAGGGGCTACGAGCAGTACTTC.